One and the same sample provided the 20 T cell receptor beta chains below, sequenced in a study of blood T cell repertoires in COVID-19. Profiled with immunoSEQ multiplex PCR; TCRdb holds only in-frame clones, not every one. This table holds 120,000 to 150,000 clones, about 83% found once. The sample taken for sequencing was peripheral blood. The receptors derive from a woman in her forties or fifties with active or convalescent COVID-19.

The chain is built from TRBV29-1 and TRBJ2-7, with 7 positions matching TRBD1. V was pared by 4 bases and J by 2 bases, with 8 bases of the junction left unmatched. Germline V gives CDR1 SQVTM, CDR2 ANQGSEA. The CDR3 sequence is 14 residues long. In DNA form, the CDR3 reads TGCAGCGTTGGATCCCGGACAGGAGCCTACGAGCAGTACTTC. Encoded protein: CSVGSRTGAYEQYF.

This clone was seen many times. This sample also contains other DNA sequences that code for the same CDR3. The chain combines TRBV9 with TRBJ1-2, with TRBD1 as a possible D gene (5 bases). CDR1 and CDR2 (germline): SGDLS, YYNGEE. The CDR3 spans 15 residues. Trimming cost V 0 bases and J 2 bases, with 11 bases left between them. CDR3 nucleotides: TGTGCCAGCAGCGTAGGCGACAGCTTAAACTATGGCTACACCTTC. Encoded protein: CASSVGDSLNYGYTF.

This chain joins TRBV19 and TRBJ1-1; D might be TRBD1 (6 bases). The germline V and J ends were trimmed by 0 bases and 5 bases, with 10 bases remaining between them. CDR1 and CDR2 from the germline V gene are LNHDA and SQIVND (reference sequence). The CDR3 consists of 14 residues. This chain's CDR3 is CASSIDYRVTEAFF. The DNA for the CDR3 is TGTGCCAGTAGTATAGATTACAGGGTTACTGAAGCTTTCTTT.

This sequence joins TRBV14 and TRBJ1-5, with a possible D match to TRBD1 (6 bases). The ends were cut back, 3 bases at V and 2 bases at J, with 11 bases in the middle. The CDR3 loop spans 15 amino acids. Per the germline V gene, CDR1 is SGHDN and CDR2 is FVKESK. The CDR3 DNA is TGTGCCAGCAGCCAGATCAGGGGCGGCAATCAGCCCCAGCATTTT. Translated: CASSQIRGGNQPQHF.

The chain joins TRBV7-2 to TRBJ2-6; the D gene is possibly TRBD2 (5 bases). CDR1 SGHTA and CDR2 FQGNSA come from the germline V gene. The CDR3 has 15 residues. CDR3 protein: CGASAVDPRANVLTF. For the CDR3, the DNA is TGTGGGGCGTCAGCGGTGGATCCGAGGGCCAACGTCCTGACTTTC.

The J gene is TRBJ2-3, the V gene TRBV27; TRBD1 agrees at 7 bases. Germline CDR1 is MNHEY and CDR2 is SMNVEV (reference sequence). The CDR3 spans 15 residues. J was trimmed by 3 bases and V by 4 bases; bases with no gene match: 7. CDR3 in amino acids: CASSSRGLRTDTQYF. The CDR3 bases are TGTGCCAGCAGTTCCAGGGGGTTAAGGACAGATACGCAGTATTTT.

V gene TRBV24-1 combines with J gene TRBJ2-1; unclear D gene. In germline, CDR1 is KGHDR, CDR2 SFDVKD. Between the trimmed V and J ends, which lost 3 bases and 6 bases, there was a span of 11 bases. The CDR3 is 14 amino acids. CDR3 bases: TGTGCCACCAGTGATCAGAGGTTGGGCAATGAGCAGTTCTTC. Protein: CATSDQRLGNEQFF.

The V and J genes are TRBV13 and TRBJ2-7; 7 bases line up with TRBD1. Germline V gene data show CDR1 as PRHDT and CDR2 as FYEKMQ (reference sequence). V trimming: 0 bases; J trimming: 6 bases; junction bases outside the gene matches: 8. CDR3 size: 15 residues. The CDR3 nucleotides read TGTGCCAGCAGCTTAGGTCTAGGGGGCCTCGGCGAGCAGTACTTC. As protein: CASSLGLGGLGEQYF.

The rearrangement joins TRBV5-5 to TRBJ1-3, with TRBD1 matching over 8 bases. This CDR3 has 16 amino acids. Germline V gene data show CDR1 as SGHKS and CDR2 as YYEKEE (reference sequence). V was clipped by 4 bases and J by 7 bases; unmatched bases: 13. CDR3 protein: CASSNGQGSIGNTIYF. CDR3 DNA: TGTGCCAGCAGCAATGGACAGGGATCCATCGGGAACACCATATATTTT.

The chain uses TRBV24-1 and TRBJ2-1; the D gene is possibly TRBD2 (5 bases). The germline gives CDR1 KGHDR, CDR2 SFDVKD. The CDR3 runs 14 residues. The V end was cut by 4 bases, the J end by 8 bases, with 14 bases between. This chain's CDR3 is CATSDFSEAHEQFF. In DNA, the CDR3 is TGTGCCACCAGTGACTTTAGCGAGGCCCATGAGCAGTTCTTC.

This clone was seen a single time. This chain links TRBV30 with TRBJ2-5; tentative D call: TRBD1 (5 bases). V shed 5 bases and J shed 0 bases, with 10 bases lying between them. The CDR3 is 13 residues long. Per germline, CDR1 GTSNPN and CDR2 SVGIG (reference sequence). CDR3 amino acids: CAWGPGYQETQYF. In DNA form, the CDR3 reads TGTGCCTGGGGGCCAGGGTACCAAGAGACCCAGTACTTC.

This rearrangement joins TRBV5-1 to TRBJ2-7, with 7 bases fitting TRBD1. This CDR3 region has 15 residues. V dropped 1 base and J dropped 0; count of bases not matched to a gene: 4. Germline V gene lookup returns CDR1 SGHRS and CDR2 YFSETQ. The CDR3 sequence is CASSLRGGSSYEQYF. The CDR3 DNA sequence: TGCGCCAGCAGCTTGCGAGGGGGCAGCTCCTACGAGCAGTACTTC.

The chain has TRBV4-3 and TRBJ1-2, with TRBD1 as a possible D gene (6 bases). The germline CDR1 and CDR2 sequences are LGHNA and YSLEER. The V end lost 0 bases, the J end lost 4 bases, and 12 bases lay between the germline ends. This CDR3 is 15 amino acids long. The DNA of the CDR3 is TGCGCCAGCAGCCAAGATAACGGACAGACCTATGGCTACACCTTC. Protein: CASSQDNGQTYGYTF.

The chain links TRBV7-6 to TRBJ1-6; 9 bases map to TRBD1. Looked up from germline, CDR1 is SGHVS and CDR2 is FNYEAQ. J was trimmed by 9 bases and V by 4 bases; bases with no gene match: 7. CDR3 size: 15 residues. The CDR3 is CASSYSSDRGSPLHF. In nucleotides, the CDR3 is TGTGCCAGCAGCTATTCTTCGGACAGGGGTTCACCCCTCCACTTT.

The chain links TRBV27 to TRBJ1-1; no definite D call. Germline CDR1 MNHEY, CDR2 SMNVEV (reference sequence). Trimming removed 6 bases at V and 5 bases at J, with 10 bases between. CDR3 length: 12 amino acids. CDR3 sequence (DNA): TGTGCCAGCAGCGGAGGAGGGACTGAAGCTTTCTTT. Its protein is CASSGGGTEAFF.

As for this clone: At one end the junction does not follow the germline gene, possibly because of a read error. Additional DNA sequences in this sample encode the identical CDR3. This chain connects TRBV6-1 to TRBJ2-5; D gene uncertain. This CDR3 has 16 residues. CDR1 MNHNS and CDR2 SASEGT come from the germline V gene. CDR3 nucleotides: TGTGCCAGCAGTGAAGTAGTTTGGCGGATCCAAGAGACTCAGTACTTC. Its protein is CASSEVVWRIQETQYF.

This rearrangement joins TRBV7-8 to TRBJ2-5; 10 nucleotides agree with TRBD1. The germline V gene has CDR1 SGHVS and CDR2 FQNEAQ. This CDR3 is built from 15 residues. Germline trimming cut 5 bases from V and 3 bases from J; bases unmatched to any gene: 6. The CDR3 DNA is TGTGCCAGCAGCGAGGGGGGACAGGGGAAAGAGACCCAGTACTTC. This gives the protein CASSEGGQGKETQYF.

Here the CDR3 DNA reads TGTGCCAGCAGCAGCGCGACGGAGACCCAGTACTTC. Its protein is CASSSATETQYF. V and J are TRBV6-5 and TRBJ2-5; D not resolved. The germline CDR1 and CDR2 sequences are MNHEY and SVGAGI. This CDR3 has 12 amino acids. Trimming removed 6 bases at V and 5 bases at J, with 10 bases between.

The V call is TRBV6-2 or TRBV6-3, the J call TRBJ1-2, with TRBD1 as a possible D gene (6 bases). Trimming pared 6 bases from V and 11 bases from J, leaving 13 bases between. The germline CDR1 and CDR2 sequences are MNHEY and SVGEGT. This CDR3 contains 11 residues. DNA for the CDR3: TGTGCCAGCAGCCTGGAACAGGGATACACCTTC. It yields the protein CASSLEQGYTF.

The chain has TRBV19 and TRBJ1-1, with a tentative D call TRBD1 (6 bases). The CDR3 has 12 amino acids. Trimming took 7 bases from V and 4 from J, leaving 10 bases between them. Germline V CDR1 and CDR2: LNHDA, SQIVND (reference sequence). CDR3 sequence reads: CASTTGSTEAFF. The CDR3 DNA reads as TGTGCCAGTACTACAGGGAGCACTGAAGCTTTCTTT. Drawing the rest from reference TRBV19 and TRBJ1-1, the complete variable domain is DGGITQSPKYLFRKEGQNVTLSCEQNLNHDAMYWYRQDPGQGLRLIYYSQIVNDFQKGDIAEGYSVSREKKESFPLTVTSAQKNPTAFYLCASTTGSTEAFFGQGTRLTVV.